The clone carrying this T cell receptor (beta chain) was picked up many times. This record comes from a study of neurological immune-mediated disorders. A single record per CDR3 protein comes from TCRdb applying MiXCR to the 5' RACE reads. The profile shows 50,000 to 60,000 distinct CDR3 sequences, around 16% of them singletons. As healthy controls, volunteers from a blood bank in Maryland, USA, were used. Sequencing was performed on PBMCs. This receptor was taken from a man aged 60 to 75 in good health.

The CDR3 reads CATGPGSYEQYF. The CDR3 coding sequence is TGTGCCACCGGCCCGGGGTCCTACGAGCAGTACTTC. This rearrangement joins TRBV10-3 to TRBJ2-7, with a possible D match to TRBD2 (5 bases). Deletions cut 10 bases from V and 1 base from J, with 11 bases between. This CDR3 spans 12 amino acids. Germline V CDR1 and CDR2: ENHRY, SYGVKD.